Presented here are 8 T cell receptor beta chains from one specimen sequenced in a study of control samples from healthy donors and cancer patients. Here immunoSEQ multiplex PCR was the method, and the copy in TCRdb shows in-frame clones only, minus some. The table includes around 64,000 clones, 89% detected once. The sample taken for sequencing was PBMCs. The receptors derive from a man aged 60-69 years with colorectal cancer.

CDR3 region: CASRLDSSGNTIYF. CDR3 coding DNA: TGTGCCAGCAGATTGGACAGCTCTGGAAACACCATATATTTT. The rearrangement joins TRBV6-5 to TRBJ1-3; D is possibly TRBD1 (6 bases). V shed 6 bases and J shed 0 bases, with 9 bases lying between them. The CDR3 loop spans 14 amino acids. In germline, CDR1 is MNHEY, CDR2 SVGAGI.

The chain couples TRBV6-5 to TRBJ1-6, with 7 bases that match TRBD1. V lost 0 bases to trimming and J lost 10 bases; unmatched junction nucleotides: 3. The CDR3 has 14 amino acids. Germline V CDR1 and CDR2: MNHEY, SVGAGI. The CDR3 coding sequence is TGTGCCAGCAGTTACTCGACAGGGACCTCACCCCTCCACTTT. This translates into CASSYSTGTSPLHF.

The V gene is TRBV5-1, the J gene TRBJ1-3; 7 positions agree with TRBD1. The CDR3 covers 15 residues. Losses at the gene ends were 2 bases for V and 0 bases for J; bases not matched to a gene: 2. The germline V gene has CDR1 SGHRS and CDR2 YFSETQ. For the CDR3, the DNA is TGCGCCAGCAGCTTAGGGACAGTCTCTGGAAACACCATATATTTT. Protein sequence: CASSLGTVSGNTIYF. The variable domain in full, completed from reference TRBV5-1 and TRBJ1-3, reads KAGVTQTPRYLIKTRGQQVTLSCSPISGHRSVSWYQQTPGQGLQFLFEYFSETQRNKGNFPGRFSGRQFSNSRSEMNVSTLELGDSALYLCASSLGTVSGNTIYFGEGSWLTVV.

This chain connects TRBV5-5 to TRBJ1-5; a weak D match, TRBD1 (5 bases). The CDR3 runs to 14 residues. The germline V gene has CDR1 SGHKS and CDR2 YYEKEE (reference sequence). V was cut by 4 bases and J by 1 base, with 9 bases left in between. The chain's CDR3 is CASSPSGSNQPQHF. The CDR3 nucleotides are TGTGCCAGCAGCCCTTCAGGGAGCAATCAGCCCCAGCATTTT.

This chain links TRBV28 with TRBJ1-2; D is perhaps TRBD1 (6 bases). In germline, CDR1 is MDHEN, CDR2 SYDVKM. The CDR3 runs to 15 residues. V was clipped by 4 bases and J by 4 bases, with 16 bases between them. This CDR3 is CASSSPPRGGYGYTF. The CDR3 DNA reads TGTGCCAGCAGTTCACCCCCCAGAGGGGGCTATGGCTACACCTTC.

The gene calls are TRBV29-1 and TRBJ2-7, with 10 bases identical to TRBD1. The J segment lost 6 bases and the V segment lost 5 bases, leaving 7 bases of the junction unmatched. Germline V gene sequence: CDR1 SQVTM, CDR2 ANQGSEA. The CDR3 runs 13 residues. CDR3 sequence: CSVSGQGYREQYF. The CDR3 nucleotides read TGCAGCGTTTCGGGACAGGGGTATCGCGAGCAGTACTTC.

The chain carries TRBV13 and TRBJ1-5; a weak D match, TRBD1 (5 bases). V lost 0 bases, J lost 9 bases, and 9 bases lay in between. This CDR3 has 13 amino acids. The germline V gene has CDR1 PRHDT and CDR2 FYEKMQ (reference sequence). CDR3 amino acids: CASSLGRGAPQHF. Here the CDR3 DNA reads TGTGCCAGCAGCTTAGGGCGGGGCGCGCCCCAGCATTTT.

The V and J genes are TRBV7-8 and TRBJ2-1, with D perhaps being TRBD1 or TRBD2 (5 bases each). Germline V gene sequence: CDR1 SGHVS, CDR2 FQNEAQ. The length of the CDR3 is 11 residues. Trimming cost V 6 bases and J 10 bases, with 10 bases left between them. Written as DNA, the CDR3 is TGTGCCAGCAGGATCGGGGCCGAGCAGTTCTTC. Its protein is CASRIGAEQFF.